This T cell receptor (beta chain) derives from a study of blood T cell repertoires in COVID-19. Clinical history reported by participants formed the basis on which cohorts were assigned. Resolution of symptoms, clearance, or two negative PCRs was present in recovered Cohort 3 donors. TCRdb's table, derived via immunoSEQ multiplex PCR, lists solely in-frame clones and lacks some. The table records around 250,000 clones, approximately 83% of them present only once. V was pared by 3 bases and J by 7 bases, with 16 bases between. The germline V gene has CDR1 ENHRY and CDR2 SYGVKD. This CDR3 is 14 amino acids long.

This chain connects TRBV10-3 to TRBJ2-7; D is uncertain. The sequencing input was PBMCs or T cells enriched from blood (not recorded which). The sequence came from a woman between 45 and 60 years old who had recovered from COVID-19. CDR3 bases: TGTGCCATCAGTGAACGCAGAGACTCTGGGGAGCAGTACTTC. Protein product: CAISERRDSGEQYF.